These 16 T cell receptor beta chains were sequenced from one sample in a study of T-cell reconstitution after alpha-beta-depleted transplantation in children. During its preparation, the TCRbeta library received unique molecular identifiers. In TCRdb, the PCR reads were re-called with MiXCR into one record per CDR3 protein. Seen here are 580,000 or so distinct CDR3 sequences, 20% to 25% observed once, and the top ten hold less than 15%. Sequences were derived from PBMCs, mostly from graft donor cells, sampled 360 days after TCRalphabeta/CD19-depleted stem cell transplant. All receptors derive from a boy in the first two years of life who had a stem cell transplant for acute myeloid leukemia, so the T cells may come from the graft donor.

Ten or more counts support this clonotype. V is TRBV7-9 and J is TRBJ2-1; a weak D match, TRBD1 (5 bases). Per the germline V gene, CDR1 is SEHNR and CDR2 is FQNEAQ (reference sequence). CDR3 length equals 13 residues. V was pared by 1 base and J by 5 bases, with 6 bases between. The CDR3 loop is CASSLGGHNEQFF. CDR3 DNA: TGTGCCAGCAGCTTAGGGGGCCACAATGAGCAGTTCTTC.

In its sample, this clonotype was seen many times. The chain recombines TRBV20-1 with TRBJ2-1, with D maybe TRBD2 (5 bases). This CDR3 comprises 15 residues. The germline V and J ends were trimmed by 1 base and 0 bases, with 10 bases remaining between them. CDR1 DFQATT and CDR2 SNEGSKA come from the germline V gene (reference sequence). Written as DNA, the CDR3 is TGCAGTGCTAGAGGGGGAGCTACCTCCTACAATGAGCAGTTCTTC. Protein: CSARGGATSYNEQFF.

As concerns this clonotype: Given a much more abundant clone one base away, this may be a read error. The J gene is TRBJ2-5, the V gene TRBV20-1; 9 bases agree with TRBD2. From germline, CDR1 is DFQATT and CDR2 SNEGSKA (reference sequence). The CDR3 runs to 16 residues. In DNA, the CDR3 is TGCTGTGCTAGAGGCGGGCTAGCGGGGTTACAAGAGACCCAGTACTTC. This translates into CCARGGLAGLQETQYF.

This clonotype was counted ten times or more. CDR3 in amino acids: CASSPLSVARNYKETQYF. The CDR3 DNA reads TGTGCCAGCTCACCACTCTCGGTAGCGAGGAACTATAAAGAGACCCAGTACTTC. The gene calls are TRBV18 and TRBJ2-5, with D maybe TRBD2 (5 bases). CDR3 size: 18 residues. Trimming pared 1 base from V and 3 bases from J, leaving 21 bases between. The germline gives CDR1 KGHSH, CDR2 LQKENI. The whole variable domain, filled in from reference TRBV18 and TRBJ2-5, reads NAGVMQNPRHLVRRRGQEARLRCSPMKGHSHVYWYRQLPEEGLKFMVYLQKENIIDESGMPKERFSAEFPKEGPSILRIQQVVRGDSAAYFCASSPLSVARNYKETQYFGPGTRLLVL.

Note on this clonotype: Since a much larger clone is just one base distant, this may be a read error. The CDR3 DNA is TGCAGCGTTGGAGACGGACTCGTGGGAAGTAACTATGGCTACACCTTC. Protein product: CSVGDGLVGSNYGYTF. This chain joins TRBV29-1 and TRBJ1-2, with D hard to call. The germline V gene has CDR1 SQVTM and CDR2 ANQGSEA. V lost 4 bases and J lost 1, with 19 bases in between. CDR3 size: 16 residues.

This clonotype was found many times. V and J are TRBV6-5 and TRBJ1-4; D not certain. V gave up 6 bases and J gave up 5 bases, with 13 bases separating them. The length of the CDR3 is 14 residues. Germline assignment: CDR1 MNHEY and CDR2 SVGAGI. CDR3 region: CASRTKIWNEKLFF. The DNA of the CDR3 is TGTGCCAGCAGGACCAAGATTTGGAATGAAAAACTGTTTTTT.

This clonotype was seen ten or more times. This chain uses TRBV15 with TRBJ2-3; tentatively, D is TRBD1 (6 bases). Germline CDR1 LNHNV, CDR2 YYDKDF (reference sequence). The CDR3 contains 15 residues. Between the trimmed V and J ends, which lost 6 bases and 3 bases, there was a span of 16 bases. The CDR3 here is CATSSGPGVTDTQYF. Here the CDR3 DNA reads TGTGCCACCAGTTCAGGGCCAGGGGTTACAGATACGCAGTATTTT. The full variable domain, its missing parts supplied by reference TRBV15 and TRBJ2-3, is DAMVIQNPRYQVTQFGKPVTLSCSQTLNHNVMYWYQQKSSQAPKLLFHYYDKDFNNEADTPDNFQSRRPNTSFCFLDIRSPGLGDTAMYLCATSSGPGVTDTQYFGPGTRLTVL.

This clonotype has a handful of counts. V usage is TRBV12-3 or TRBV12-4 and J usage is TRBJ2-2; no firm D call. There are 14 residues in the CDR3. V was shortened by 1 base and J by 0 bases, with 3 bases between the two germline ends. The DNA for the CDR3 is TGTGCCAGCAGTTTAGTTACGAACACCGGGGAGCTGTTTTTT. This gives the protein CASSLVTNTGELFF.

The chain recombines TRBV20-1 with TRBJ2-1; D remains unclear. The CDR3 is made up of 10 amino acids. Between the trimmed V and J ends, which lost 5 bases and 7 bases, there was a span of 6 bases. Germline V gene data show CDR1 as DFQATT and CDR2 as SNEGSKA (reference sequence). The chain's CDR3 is CSAGINEQFF. The CDR3 DNA sequence: TGCAGTGCTGGGATAAATGAGCAGTTCTTC.

The V call is TRBV6-2 or TRBV6-3, the J call TRBJ1-2; unclear D gene. CDR3 size: 12 residues. V was trimmed by 8 bases and J by 5 bases, leaving 12 bases between them. Germline V gene lookup returns CDR1 MNHEY and CDR2 SVGEGT. The CDR3 DNA follows: TGTGCCAGCGGATTCAGATTATATGGCTACACCTTC. It encodes CASGFRLYGYTF.

This clonotype was found a few times. The rearrangement links TRBV6-5 to TRBJ2-1; 8 nucleotides align to TRBD2. J gave up 5 bases and V 0 bases, and 6 bases lay outside the gene matches. The CDR3 has 16 amino acids. Germline CDR1 and CDR2: MNHEY and SVGAGI. The CDR3 is CASSYSRGGGDNEQFF. CDR3 bases: TGTGCCAGCAGTTACTCCCGGGGGGGCGGCGACAATGAGCAGTTCTTC.

The V gene is TRBV7-9, the J gene TRBJ2-5; no clear D. This CDR3 contains 13 residues. CDR1 is SEHNR and CDR2 is FQNEAQ in the germline V gene (reference sequence). The V and J ends lost 8 bases and 3 bases respectively, with 13 bases between them. The CDR3 reads CASHGLTEETQYF. The CDR3 nucleotides are TGTGCCAGCCATGGGCTTACGGAAGAGACCCAGTACTTC.

This chain joins TRBV18 and TRBJ2-1, with TRBD1 matching 10 bases. The CDR3 runs to 15 residues. In germline, CDR1 is KGHSH, CDR2 LQKENI. Trimming cost V 3 bases and J 7 bases; bases outside gene matches: 6. The CDR3 bases are TGTGCCAGCTCACCTCGACAGGGGGCCGGAAATGAGCAGTTCTTC. As protein: CASSPRQGAGNEQFF.

In its sample, this clonotype was seen a few times. The J gene is TRBJ2-1, the V gene TRBV20-1; 10 bases line up with TRBD2. With V trimmed by 6 bases and J by 4 bases, 12 bases remained unmatched. The CDR3 length is 16 residues. Germline CDR1 is DFQATT and CDR2 is SNEGSKA (reference sequence). The chain's CDR3 is CSAPPGSGGRYNEQFF. CDR3 nucleotide sequence: TGCAGTGCCCCCCCGGGTAGCGGGGGGCGTTACAATGAGCAGTTCTTC.

This rearrangement joins TRBV12-3 or TRBV12-4 to TRBJ1-1, with D unclear. V lost 3 bases and J 9 bases, leaving 8 bases between the germline ends. The CDR3 runs 11 residues. CDR3 coding DNA: TGTGCCAGCAGTTTCAGCTTGAAAGCTTTCTTT. Its protein is CASSFSLKAFF.

J is TRBJ2-2 and V is TRBV5-1; TRBD2 matches 7 bases. The CDR3 loop spans 14 amino acids. V was clipped by 5 bases and J by 3 bases; unmatched bases: 4. Germline assignment: CDR1 SGHRS and CDR2 YFSETQ. The chain's CDR3 is CASSTSAYTGELFF. CDR3 DNA: TGCGCCAGCAGTACTAGCGCGTACACCGGGGAGCTGTTTTTT. The full variable domain, rest sourced from reference TRBV5-1 and TRBJ2-2, is KAGVTQTPRYLIKTRGQQVTLSCSPISGHRSVSWYQQTPGQGLQFLFEYFSETQRNKGNFPGRFSGRQFSNSRSEMNVSTLELGDSALYLCASSTSAYTGELFFGEGSRLTVL.